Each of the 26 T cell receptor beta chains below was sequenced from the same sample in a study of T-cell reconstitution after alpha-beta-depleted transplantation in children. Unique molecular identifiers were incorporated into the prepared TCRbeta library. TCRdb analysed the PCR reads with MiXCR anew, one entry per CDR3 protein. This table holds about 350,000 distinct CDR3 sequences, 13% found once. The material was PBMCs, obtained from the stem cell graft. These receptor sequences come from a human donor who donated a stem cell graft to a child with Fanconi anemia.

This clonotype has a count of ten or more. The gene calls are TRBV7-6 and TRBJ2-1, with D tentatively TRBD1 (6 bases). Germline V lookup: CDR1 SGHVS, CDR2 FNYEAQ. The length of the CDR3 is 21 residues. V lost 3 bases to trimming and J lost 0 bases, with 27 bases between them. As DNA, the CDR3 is TGTGCCAGCAGCTTGGCCCCCTTCGGGACACTTGTTGAAAGCTCCTACAATGAGCAGTTCTTC. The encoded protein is CASSLAPFGTLVESSYNEQFF.

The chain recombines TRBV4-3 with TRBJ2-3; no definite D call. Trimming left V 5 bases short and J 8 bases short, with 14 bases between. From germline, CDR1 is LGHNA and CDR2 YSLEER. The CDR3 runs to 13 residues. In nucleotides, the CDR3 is TGCGCCAGCAGCAAGTCCCTATCGGGTACGCAGTATTTT. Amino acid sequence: CASSKSLSGTQYF.

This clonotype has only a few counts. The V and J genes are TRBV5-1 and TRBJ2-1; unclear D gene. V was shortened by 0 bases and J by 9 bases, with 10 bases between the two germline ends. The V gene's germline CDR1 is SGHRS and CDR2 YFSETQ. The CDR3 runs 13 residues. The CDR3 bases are TGCGCCAGCAGCTTGGTACCGAGTGGTGAGCAGTTCTTC. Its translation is CASSLVPSGEQFF.

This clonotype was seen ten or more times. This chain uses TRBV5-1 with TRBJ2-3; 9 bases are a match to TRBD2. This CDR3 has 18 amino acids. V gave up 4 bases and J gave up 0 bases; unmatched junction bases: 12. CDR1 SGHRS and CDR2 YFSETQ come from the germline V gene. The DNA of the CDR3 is TGCGCCAGCAGCCCAGCCAGCGGGGGGATAACTAGCACAGATACGCAGTATTTT. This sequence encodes CASSPASGGITSTDTQYF.

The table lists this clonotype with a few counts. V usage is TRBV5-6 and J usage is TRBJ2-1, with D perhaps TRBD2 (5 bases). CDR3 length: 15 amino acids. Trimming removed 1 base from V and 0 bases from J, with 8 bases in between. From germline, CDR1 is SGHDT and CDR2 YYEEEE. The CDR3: CASSLNRGSYNEQFF. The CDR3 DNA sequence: TGTGCCAGCAGCTTGAATCGGGGCTCCTACAATGAGCAGTTCTTC.

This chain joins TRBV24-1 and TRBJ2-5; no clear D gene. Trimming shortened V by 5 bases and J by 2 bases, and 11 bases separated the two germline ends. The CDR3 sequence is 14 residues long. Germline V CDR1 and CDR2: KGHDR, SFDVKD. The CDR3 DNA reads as TGTGCCACCAGTGTGGGTGAGTCGCAAGAGACCCAGTACTTC. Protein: CATSVGESQETQYF.

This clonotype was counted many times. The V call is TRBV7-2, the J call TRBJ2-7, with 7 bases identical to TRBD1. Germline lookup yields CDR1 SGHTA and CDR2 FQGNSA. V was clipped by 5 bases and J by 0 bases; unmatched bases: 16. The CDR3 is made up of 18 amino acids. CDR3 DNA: TGTGCCAGCAGCCCCAGTCCCGGACAGGCTAAGATCTCCTACGAGCAGTACTTC. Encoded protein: CASSPSPGQAKISYEQYF.

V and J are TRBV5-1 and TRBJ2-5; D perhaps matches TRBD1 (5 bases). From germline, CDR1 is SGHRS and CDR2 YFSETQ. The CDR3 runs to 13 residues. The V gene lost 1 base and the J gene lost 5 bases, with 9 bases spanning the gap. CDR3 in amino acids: CASSLFPGETQYF. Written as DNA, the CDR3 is TGCGCCAGCAGCTTGTTTCCAGGGGAGACCCAGTACTTC.

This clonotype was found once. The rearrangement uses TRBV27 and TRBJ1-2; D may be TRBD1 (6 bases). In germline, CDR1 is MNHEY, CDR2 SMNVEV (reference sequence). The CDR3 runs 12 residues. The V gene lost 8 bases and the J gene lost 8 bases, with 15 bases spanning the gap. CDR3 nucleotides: TGTGCCAGCGGCACGGGGGCTGGCGGCTACACCTTC. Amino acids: CASGTGAGGYTF.

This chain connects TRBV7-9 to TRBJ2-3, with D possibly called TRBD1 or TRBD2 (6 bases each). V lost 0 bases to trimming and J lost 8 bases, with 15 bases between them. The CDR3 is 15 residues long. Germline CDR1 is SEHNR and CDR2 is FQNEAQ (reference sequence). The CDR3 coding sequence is TGTGCCAGCAGCTTAGCGCGTGGAGGGGGACCTACGCAGTATTTT. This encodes CASSLARGGGPTQYF.

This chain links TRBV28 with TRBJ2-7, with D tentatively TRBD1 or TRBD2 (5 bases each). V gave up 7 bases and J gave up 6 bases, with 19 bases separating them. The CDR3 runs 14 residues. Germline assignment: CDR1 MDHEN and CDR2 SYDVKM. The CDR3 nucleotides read TGTGCCAGCACGGCGAGGGCAGGGTGGAGCGAGCAGTACGTC. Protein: CASTARAGWSEQYV.

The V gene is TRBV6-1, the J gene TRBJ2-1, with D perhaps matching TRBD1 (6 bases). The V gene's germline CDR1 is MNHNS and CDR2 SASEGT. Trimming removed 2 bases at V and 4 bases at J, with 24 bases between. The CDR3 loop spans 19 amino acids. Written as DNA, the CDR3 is TGTGCCAGCAGTGAACACGCCGCCGGACAGTTCCTTAGGTACAATGAGCAGTTCTTC. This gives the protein CASSEHAAGQFLRYNEQFF.

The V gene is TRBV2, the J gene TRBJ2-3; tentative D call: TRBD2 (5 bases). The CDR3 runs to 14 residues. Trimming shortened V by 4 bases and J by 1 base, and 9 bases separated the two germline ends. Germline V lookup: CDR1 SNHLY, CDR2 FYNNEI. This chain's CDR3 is CASSALRGTDTQYF. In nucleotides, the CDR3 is TGTGCCAGCAGTGCACTGAGGGGCACAGATACGCAGTATTTT. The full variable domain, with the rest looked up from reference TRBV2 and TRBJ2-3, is EPEVTQTPSHQVTQMGQEVILRCVPISNHLYFYWYRQILGQKVEFLVSFYNNEISEKSEIFDDQFSVERPDGSNFTLKIRSTKLEDSAMYFCASSALRGTDTQYFGPGTRLTVL.

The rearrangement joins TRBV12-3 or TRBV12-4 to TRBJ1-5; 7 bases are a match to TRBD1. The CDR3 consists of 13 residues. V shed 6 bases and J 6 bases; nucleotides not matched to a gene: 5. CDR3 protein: CASSLQGSQPQHF. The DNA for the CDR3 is TGTGCCAGCAGCCTACAGGGGAGTCAGCCCCAGCATTTT.

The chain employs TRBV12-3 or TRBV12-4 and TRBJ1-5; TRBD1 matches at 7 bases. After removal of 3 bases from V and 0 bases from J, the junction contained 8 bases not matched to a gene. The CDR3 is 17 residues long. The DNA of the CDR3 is TGTGCCAGCAGTTTCGGTCAGGGGGTCATTAGCAATCAGCCCCAGCATTTT. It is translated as CASSFGQGVISNQPQHF.

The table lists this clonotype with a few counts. CDR3 loop: CASSESISAGMNTEAFF. The CDR3 DNA sequence: TGCGCCAGCAGTGAGTCTATTTCCGCAGGGATGAACACTGAAGCTTTCTTT. The J gene is TRBJ1-1, the V gene TRBV10-1, with D perhaps TRBD1 (5 bases). Per the germline V gene, CDR1 is WNHNN and CDR2 is SYGVQD (reference sequence). The V and J ends lost 0 bases and 0 bases respectively, with 14 bases between them. This CDR3 is 17 amino acids long.

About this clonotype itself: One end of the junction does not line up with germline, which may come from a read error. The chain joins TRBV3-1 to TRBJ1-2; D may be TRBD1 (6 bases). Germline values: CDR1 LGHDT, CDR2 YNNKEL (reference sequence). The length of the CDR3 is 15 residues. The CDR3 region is CATSQVSGGNYGYTF. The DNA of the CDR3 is TGTGCCACCAGCCAAGTTTCGGGGGGCAACTATGGCTACACCTTC.

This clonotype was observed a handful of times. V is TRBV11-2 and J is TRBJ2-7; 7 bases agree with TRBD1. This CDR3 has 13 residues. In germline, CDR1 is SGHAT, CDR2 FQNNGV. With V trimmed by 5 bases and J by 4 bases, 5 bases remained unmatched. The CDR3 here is CASSPNRGYEQYF. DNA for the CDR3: TGTGCCAGCAGCCCTAACAGGGGTTACGAGCAGTACTTC.

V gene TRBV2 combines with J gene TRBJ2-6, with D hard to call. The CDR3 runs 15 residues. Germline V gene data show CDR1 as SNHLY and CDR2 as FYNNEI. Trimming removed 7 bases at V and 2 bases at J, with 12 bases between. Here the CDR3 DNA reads TGTGCCAGCAAAGGTTCAAGTGCTGGGGCCAACGTCCTGACTTTC. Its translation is CASKGSSAGANVLTF.

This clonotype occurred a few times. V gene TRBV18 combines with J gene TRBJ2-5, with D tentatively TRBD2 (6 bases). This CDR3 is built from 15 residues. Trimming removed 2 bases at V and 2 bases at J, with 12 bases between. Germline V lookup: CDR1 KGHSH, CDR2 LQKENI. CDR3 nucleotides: TGTGCCAGCTCACCAAACTTGGAGGGGCAAGAGACCCAGTACTTC. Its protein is CASSPNLEGQETQYF.

This chain's CDR3 is CSARADNSNQPQHF. CDR3 in DNA: TGCAGTGCTAGAGCCGACAATAGCAATCAGCCCCAGCATTTT. The rearrangement joins TRBV20-1 to TRBJ1-5, with unresolved D. This CDR3 region has 14 residues. Germline-derived CDR1 and CDR2 are DFQATT and SNEGSKA (reference sequence). Trimming removed 1 base from V and 0 bases from J, with 7 bases in between.

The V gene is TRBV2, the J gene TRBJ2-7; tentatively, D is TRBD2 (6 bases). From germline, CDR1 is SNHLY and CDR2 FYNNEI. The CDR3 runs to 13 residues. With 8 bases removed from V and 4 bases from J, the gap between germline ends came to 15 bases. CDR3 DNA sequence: TGTGCCAGCGATAAATGGGAGGTTTACGAGCAGTACTTC. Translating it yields CASDKWEVYEQYF.

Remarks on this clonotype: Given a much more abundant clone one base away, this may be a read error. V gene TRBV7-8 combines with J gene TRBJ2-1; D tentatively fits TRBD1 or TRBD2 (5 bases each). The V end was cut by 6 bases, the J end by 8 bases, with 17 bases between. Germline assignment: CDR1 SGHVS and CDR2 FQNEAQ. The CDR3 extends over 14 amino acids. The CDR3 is CASRALLGVDEQFF. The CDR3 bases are TGTGCCAGCAGAGCCTTACTGGGGGTCGATGAGCAGTTCTTC.

As DNA, the CDR3 is TGCAGTGCTAGCGACCGGGACAGGGGGTACAATGAGCAGTTCTTC. Translation: CSASDRDRGYNEQFF. The chain employs TRBV20-1 and TRBJ2-1, with 11 bases identical to TRBD1. The V and J ends lost 3 bases and 4 bases, in that order; junction bases with no gene match: 5. The CDR3 has 15 amino acids. Looked up from germline, CDR1 is DFQATT and CDR2 is SNEGSKA (reference sequence).

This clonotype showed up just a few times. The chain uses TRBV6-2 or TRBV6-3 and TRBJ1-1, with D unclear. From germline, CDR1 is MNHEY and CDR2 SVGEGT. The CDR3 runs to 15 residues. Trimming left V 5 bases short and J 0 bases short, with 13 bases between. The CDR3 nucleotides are TGTGCCAGCAGTCACCCCACGCCATTGAACACTGAAGCTTTCTTT. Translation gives CASSHPTPLNTEAFF.

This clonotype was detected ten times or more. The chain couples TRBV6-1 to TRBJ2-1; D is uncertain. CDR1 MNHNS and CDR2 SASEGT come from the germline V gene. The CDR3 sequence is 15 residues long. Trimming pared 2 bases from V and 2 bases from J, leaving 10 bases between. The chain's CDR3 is CASSERLQTYNEQFF. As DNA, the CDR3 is TGTGCCAGCAGTGAACGACTCCAAACCTACAATGAGCAGTTCTTC.